This record looks at one TCR beta chain sequence and its context. Its antigen has not been determined. No base-level quality is on record; no much larger clone is a single base apart. Participants were included only if at least one PBMC sample before ART initiation and at least two post-ART samples were available. All participants with HIV were treated in the United States of America. Before DNA extraction, cryopreserved samples of about 0.95-10 million PBMC were thawed and then washed. At the time of the earliest PBMC sample, participants with HIV were aged between roughly 20 and 60 years. Each participant contributed PBMC samples from 1-4 timepoints before ART initiation and 2-8 timepoints after ART initiation, with a median of 7 samples. For every participant, serial HIV viral load, CD4+ T-cell count, ART history and demographic data were obtained. Using a Qiagen kit on a QIAcube, genomic DNA was extracted from unsorted PBMC, with samples processed in batches of 12.

The immunoSEQ hsTCRB v3.0 assay was used at survey level resolution to sequence the TRB variable region. A depth of about 35,000-50,000 T-cell genomes per sample was targeted for TRB sequencing. TRB libraries were pooled and sequenced on an Illumina MiSeq using a v3 150-cycle kit. The authors' pipeline ran thus. Repertoire analysis was run in R within a reproducible Nextflow workflow that covered QC, data transformation and analysis. LymphoSeq2, an R package for exploring AIRR-Seq data, was used to implement custom analyses. A few samples that produced fewer than 5000 total TRB sequences were removed, so approximately 190 HIV repertoires were analyzed. Among the roughly 190 retained HIV repertoires, 55 to 65 were collected before ART initiation and some 130 were collected after ART initiation. Repertoires were downsampled to 5000 TRB nucleotide sequences, and summary statistics were averaged over 100 downsampling iterations. Only TRB sequences with CDR3 regions of at least seven amino acids were retained for analysis. Diversity was assessed using a clonality score derived from Shannon entropy and using the Gini coefficient. Repertoire networks linked the top 5000 CDR3 amino acid sequences whenever two sequences differed by an edit distance of one. For TRB CDR3 amino acid sequences, antigen specificity groups and MHC restriction were predicted with GLIPH2. CDR3 amino acid sequences were matched against VDJdb and McPAS-TCR to flag known CMV, EBV, HIV or tissue antigen associations. Pre-ART, post-ART and control groups were compared with Wilcoxon signed-rank tests and Holm-Bonferroni correction. Held by TCRdb, this immuneACCESS table contains in-frame sequences only and omits some clones. Under half of the omission traces to an unresolved V gene where checked; the cause of the rest is unknown. Clone size and V and J calls were adopted from that table, with D and trimming inferred from the DNA. The sample yields tens of thousands of clones; approximately 73% were counted once. The leading ten clones occupy more than 4% of the sample.

Unmatched junction bases come to 16, with V trimmed by 7 bases and J by 8 bases. The CDR1 and CDR2 encoded by the germline V gene are SQVTM and ANQGSEA. Measured from the cysteine to the phenylalanine, the CDR3 is 14 residues long. The entry retains the CDR3 DNA only, 42 bases that are in frame from base 1. This sample is part of a study of long-term antiretroviral therapy in people with HIV (dated by TCRdb to 2022 to 2024). Concerning the study at large: The earliest samples were collected approximately a decade before the 2015 WHO recommendation for immediate ART, a period when ART was typically delayed until CD4 counts fell. Of the 25 to 30 participants with HIV, fewer than twelve were female. The cohort contributed roughly 190 cryopreserved PBMC samples from around 30 adults with confirmed HIV infection, collected serially over a mean of approximately 6 years (range 1-12). This retrospective serial study examined whether starting ART and sustained HIV suppression were associated with changes in the composition and diversity of the TRB repertoire in peripheral blood. No cross-contamination during QIAcube processing turned up in test extractions that ran a monoclonal T-cell line alongside 30 to 35 polyclonal samples. Results the study describes overall, beyond this receptor: Starting ART was linked to a significant rise in TRB diversity, yet even after long-term ART the diversity remained significantly lower than in transplant donor controls. Owing to limited PBMC availability, only the TCR beta chain was sequenced, without alpha chain pairing. Inferences about post-ART repertoire changes are limited because no data were available on ART adherence, viral resistance or therapy changes. Because pre-ART samples had limited cell numbers, unsorted PBMC were profiled rather than sorted CD4+ and CD8+ T cells. The repertoire was dominated across all time points by expanded TRB clones identified before ART initiation, although this dominance was seen to fluctuate and to decrease in many PLHIV after ART. Narrower CDR3 length ranges were observed in HIV repertoires than in controls, and an antigen-experienced repertoire with only a slight naive shift after ART was suggested by the network structure. The samples span the years 2004 to 2017, and the ART regimens used at that time may not be as effective as current regimens.

This clonotype was obtained from a woman between 40 and 55 years old with HIV. The V and J segments used are TRBV29-1 and TRBJ1-2; 7 bases in the middle match TRBD1. The sequenced sample was unsorted PBMCs, obtained 0.5 years after starting antiretroviral therapy. The nucleotide sequence is given as TGCAGCGACGGGGGGGGTGCAGGGGGTAGCGGCTACACCTTC. This translates into CSDGGGAGGSGYTF.